This TCR beta chain was recorded in a study of blood T cell repertoires in COVID-19. Overall study context: Material from acute and convalescent COVID-19 was sourced from the United States, Italy and Spain. The analysed material was cDNA or gDNA that came from T cells, B-cell-depleted T cells, or PBMCs.

Original processing notes: Cell counts per sample came from amplifying reference gene primers. Clones were read by immunoSEQ multiplex PCR, and TCRdb kept only the in-frame ones, dropping some. The DNA was the basis for D and trimming; V, J and clone size are from that table. The sample shows around 93,000 clones, 77% of them seen only once. This TCR derives from a woman at least 80 years old with acute or convalescent COVID-19. The sample taken for sequencing was peripheral blood.

The CDR3 loop is CASSYTVSGANVLTF. The DNA of the CDR3 is TGTGCCAGCAGCTACACCGTCTCTGGGGCCAACGTCCTGACTTTC. The V and J genes are TRBV7-2 and TRBJ2-6; D gene unclear. Trimming removed 4 bases from V and 0 bases from J, with 7 bases in between. The CDR3 is 15 amino acids. Germline CDR1 reads SGHTA; CDR2 reads FQGNSA.